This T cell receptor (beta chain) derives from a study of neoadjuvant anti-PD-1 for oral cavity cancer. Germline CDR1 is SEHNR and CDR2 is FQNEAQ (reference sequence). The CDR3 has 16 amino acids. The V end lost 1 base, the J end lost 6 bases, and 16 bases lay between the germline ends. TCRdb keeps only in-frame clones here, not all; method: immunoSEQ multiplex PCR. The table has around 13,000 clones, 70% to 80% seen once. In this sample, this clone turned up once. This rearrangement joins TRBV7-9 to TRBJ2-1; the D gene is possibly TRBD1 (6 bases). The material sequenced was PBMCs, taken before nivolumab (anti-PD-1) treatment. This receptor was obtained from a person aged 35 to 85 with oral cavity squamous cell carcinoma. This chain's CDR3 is CASSLVKQGVGNEQFF. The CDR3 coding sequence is TGTGCCAGCAGCTTAGTAAAACAGGGCGTGGGCAATGAGCAGTTCTTC.